This T cell receptor beta chain was sequenced for a study of T cells in women clearing cervical HPV infection. Study as a whole: Blood came at first lesion visit for cases, post-clearance for controls. With HLA typing for only a few women, HLA confounding remains possible. General observations from the study: Controls had more TRBV6-7 (about 0.16%) than cases (roughly 0.11%).

From germline, CDR1 is SGHTA and CDR2 FQGNSA. Trimming removed 5 bases at V and 7 bases at J, with 17 bases between. This CDR3 contains 14 residues. TCR beta CDR3 amplified by multiplex PCR from approximately 1,100 ng genomic DNA. Generated by immunoSEQ multiplex PCR, the TCRdb table keeps only in-frame clones and is missing some. The listing records about 48,000 clones. As regards this clone: Its antigen is undetermined. The missing CDR3 end, 3 residues past where the read stops, is filled in from the germline J gene.

The TCR sequence derives from a woman aged 18 to 75 with a cervical HPV16 infection that either progressed to CIN3+ or cleared (not recorded which). The sequenced material came from blood buffy coat. The gene calls are TRBV7-2 and TRBJ2-5, with D perhaps matching TRBD1 (8 bases). The sequenced part of the CDR3 DNA is TGTGCCAGCAGCCAGATTCACAGGGGGGGGACC. Residues: CASSQIHRGGT. The whole CDR3 sequence is CASSQIHRGGTQYF.